The entry below describes one T cell receptor beta chain. What it binds is unknown. Other nucleotide sequences in the sample specify the same CDR3. The isolated RNA, all of it, was reverse transcribed, so expressed TCRB transcripts were what got sequenced. The repertoire was sequenced with immunoSEQ multiplex PCR; TCRdb's copy has only in-frame clones and lacks some. Among 600,000 to 650,000 clones listed, roughly a sixth were seen once. A CD45RO/CCR7/CD25/CD127/CD95/CD27 panel sorted naive, central memory, regulatory and stem cell-like memory CD4+ cells. These data originate in a study of beta chain features in type 1 diabetes. Study outcomes and limitations: In every one of the four CD4+ subsets, TCRB CDR3s were moderately but significantly shorter in Type 1 diabetes patients.

The sequenced sample was naive CD4+ T cells from blood. The source is a man in his late teens or twenties in good health.

The CDR3 loop is CSVEDRGWQGGTGELFF. CDR3 sequence (DNA): TGCAGCGTTGAAGATCGTGGGTGGCAGGGTGGCACCGGGGAGCTGTTTTTT. The rearrangement links TRBV29-1 to TRBJ2-2; the D gene is possibly TRBD1 (5 bases). Germline CDR1 is SQVTM and CDR2 is ANQGSEA. The V gene lost 0 bases and the J gene lost 4 bases, with 18 bases spanning the gap. This CDR3 contains 17 residues.